The 9 T cell receptor beta chains below all came from one sample that was sequenced in a study of blood T cell repertoires in COVID-19. The data were produced by immunoSEQ multiplex PCR, yet TCRdb's version contains in-frame clones alone and is incomplete. Of 150,000 to 200,000 clones in the sample, 80% to 90% were seen once. Material for sequencing was peripheral blood. The receptor set was obtained from a man aged 60 to 75 with acute or convalescent COVID-19.

The chain combines TRBV30 with TRBJ2-7, with 9 nucleotides matching TRBD1. Trimming removed 1 base from V and 5 bases from J; junction bases left unmatched: 3. Germline CDR1 is GTSNPN and CDR2 is SVGIG (reference sequence). CDR3 length: 13 residues. The CDR3 nucleotides are TGTGCCTGGAGTGGCACAGGGGGCAACGAGCAGTACTTC. Amino acids: CAWSGTGGNEQYF.

The V gene is TRBV30, the J gene TRBJ2-5; 8 nucleotides line up with TRBD1. The CDR3 sequence is 14 residues long. The germline gives CDR1 GTSNPN, CDR2 SVGIG (reference sequence). CDR3 sequence reads: CVIGARGLGETQYF. The CDR3 DNA sequence: TGTGTCATCGGTGCCAGGGGGCTAGGGGAGACCCAGTACTTC.

The chain links TRBV25-1 to TRBJ2-7, with 9 bases fitting TRBD2. Looked up from germline, CDR1 is MGHDK and CDR2 is SYGVNS. V lost 2 bases, J lost 4 bases, and 6 bases stayed unmatched. The CDR3 consists of 15 residues. CDR3 residues: CASSEEGSGRYEQYF. DNA of the CDR3: TGTGCCAGCAGTGAAGAGGGTAGCGGGAGATACGAGCAGTACTTC.

The table lists this clone with a few counts. The V gene is TRBV28, the J gene TRBJ1-1; no clear D. Germline values: CDR1 MDHEN, CDR2 SYDVKM. V lost 1 base, J lost 11 bases, and 14 bases lay in between. The CDR3 is made up of 13 amino acids. The CDR3 here is CASSLSTAPGAFF. The CDR3, as DNA: TGTGCCAGCAGTTTATCTACAGCGCCGGGGGCTTTCTTT.

This chain links TRBV2 with TRBJ1-4; TRBD1 aligns across 7 bases. CDR1 is SNHLY, CDR2 FYNNEI, per germline. This CDR3 region has 15 residues. Trimming removed 4 bases from V and 6 bases from J; junction bases left unmatched: 8. The CDR3 reads CASSGQAGGYEKLFF. The CDR3 DNA is TGTGCCAGCAGTGGGCAAGCAGGGGGATATGAAAAACTGTTTTTT.

This clone appeared a few times. The chain has TRBV28 and TRBJ1-2; D possibly corresponds to TRBD1 (6 bases). The CDR3 has 13 residues. Trimming removed 6 bases from V and 5 bases from J, with 13 bases in between. CDR1 and CDR2 (germline): MDHEN, SYDVKM. CDR3 amino acids: CASSLGGRYGYTF. The CDR3 bases are TGTGCCAGCAGCCTAGGGGGTAGATATGGCTACACCTTC.

The rearrangement uses TRBV5-1 and TRBJ1-5; 11 bases are a match to TRBD1. Germline-derived CDR1 and CDR2 are SGHRS and YFSETQ. There are 15 residues in the CDR3. The V and J ends lost 4 bases and 4 bases, in that order; junction bases with no gene match: 4. The CDR3 loop is CASSPGQGGNQPQHF. The CDR3 coding sequence is TGCGCCAGCAGCCCGGGACAGGGGGGAAATCAGCCCCAGCATTTT.

The chain is built from TRBV19 and TRBJ2-7, with 7 positions matching TRBD1. CDR1 is LNHDA, CDR2 SQIVND, per germline (reference sequence). The CDR3 is made up of 14 amino acids. V dropped 10 bases and J dropped 1; count of bases not matched to a gene: 10. CDR3 region: CATRRDSLSYEQYF. The CDR3 bases are TGTGCCACTCGCCGGGACAGTCTTTCCTACGAGCAGTACTTC. The complete variable domain, with remaining parts taken from reference TRBV19 and TRBJ2-7, reads DGGITQSPKYLFRKEGQNVTLSCEQNLNHDAMYWYRQDPGQGLRLIYYSQIVNDFQKGDIAEGYSVSREKKESFPLTVTSAQKNPTAFYLCATRRDSLSYEQYFGPGTRLTVT.

This clone was recorded once. The J gene is TRBJ2-7, the V gene TRBV28; TRBD1 matches at 11 bases. The trim removed 6 bases at V and 2 bases at J, leaving 6 bases unmatched. Germline assignment: CDR1 MDHEN and CDR2 SYDVKM. This CDR3 spans 15 amino acids. CDR3 sequence: CASSAPGQGAYEQYF. The DNA of the CDR3 is TGTGCCAGCAGCGCCCCGGGACAGGGGGCCTACGAGCAGTACTTC.